The 26 T cell receptor beta chains presented below share a single source sample, sequenced in a study of shared clonotypes between healthy human individuals. The data were produced by immunoSEQ multiplex PCR, yet TCRdb's version contains in-frame clones alone and is incomplete. The sample has roughly 1.5 million clones; approximately 98% are singletons. Sequencing was performed on naive CD4+ T cells sorted from blood. Subset here: CD45RA+ positively selected. These receptors came from a man aged 25 to 40 in good health.

This chain joins TRBV10-3 and TRBJ2-3; a possible D gene is TRBD2 (5 bases). The CDR3 loop spans 13 amino acids. From germline, CDR1 is ENHRY and CDR2 SYGVKD. The V and J ends lost 4 bases and 5 bases respectively, with 10 bases between them. CDR3 bases: TGTGCCATCAGTGCTAGCCTGGGAGATACGCAGTATTTT. Its protein is CAISASLGDTQYF.

V usage is TRBV28 and J usage is TRBJ1-1; possible D gene TRBD1, 5 bases. This CDR3 has 16 amino acids. V was trimmed by 5 bases and J by 0 bases, leaving 16 bases between them. CDR1 and CDR2 from the germline V gene are MDHEN and SYDVKM. This CDR3 is CASSLPGLALNTEAFF. CDR3 nucleotides: TGTGCCAGCAGTCTCCCGGGACTTGCCCTGAACACTGAAGCTTTCTTT.

The genes are TRBV9 and TRBJ2-2, with 11 bases identical to TRBD2. The CDR3 has 17 residues. Germline values: CDR1 SGDLS, CDR2 YYNGEE. The V gene end was trimmed by 1 base and the J gene end by 4 bases; junction bases not matched to a gene: 6. CDR3 DNA sequence: TGTGCCAGCAGCGTACAGGGACTAGCGGATGGCACCGGGGAGCTGTTTTTT. Translating gives CASSVQGLADGTGELFF.

A single count supports this clone. This chain joins TRBV5-5 and TRBJ2-1, with a tentative D call TRBD2 (6 bases). Deletions cut 4 bases from V and 2 bases from J, with 13 bases between. This CDR3 has 15 amino acids. In germline, CDR1 is SGHKS, CDR2 YYEKEE (reference sequence). CDR3 nucleotides: TGTGCCAGCAGCCCCTGGGGGGAGGCCTACAATGAGCAGTTCTTC. This translates into CASSPWGEAYNEQFF.

In this sample, this clone turned up once. V usage is TRBV18 and J usage is TRBJ2-1, with 9 bases that match TRBD1. The CDR3 has 21 amino acids. J was trimmed by 0 bases and V by 4 bases; bases with no gene match: 19. Germline V lookup: CDR1 KGHSH, CDR2 LQKENI. The CDR3 nucleotides read TGTGCCAGCTCACTAAGGGCTGGGGGACAGGGTCGCACCATCTCCTACAATGAGCAGTTCTTC. Translating gives CASSLRAGGQGRTISYNEQFF.

The chain carries TRBV27 and TRBJ2-7, with TRBD1 matching over 7 bases. The junction had 10 bases not matched to a gene; V was cut back by 5 bases and J by 6 bases. Looked up from germline, CDR1 is MNHEY and CDR2 is SMNVEV (reference sequence). This CDR3 comprises 14 residues. The CDR3 loop reads CASSPQTGISEQYF. In DNA, the CDR3 is TGTGCCAGCAGTCCGCAGACAGGGATAAGCGAGCAGTACTTC.

The CDR3 DNA reads TGTGCCAGCTCGAATACAGGGGTTGCTTTCTTT. Amino acid sequence: CASSNTGVAFF. The chain links TRBV28 to TRBJ1-1; 7 bases are shared with TRBD1. CDR1 is MDHEN and CDR2 is SYDVKM in the germline V gene. V lost 8 bases, J lost 11 bases, and 8 bases stayed unmatched. The length of the CDR3 is 11 residues. Variable domain in full (rest from reference TRBV28 and TRBJ1-1): DVKVTQSSRYLVKRTGEKVFLECVQDMDHENMFWYRQDPGLGLRLIYFSYDVKMKEKGDIPEGYSVSREKKERFSLILESASTNQTSMYLCASSNTGVAFFGQGTRLTVV.

The chain combines TRBV11-2 with TRBJ2-5; D remains ambiguous. Germline CDR1 is SGHAT and CDR2 is FQNNGV. The CDR3 loop spans 15 amino acids. V was pared by 2 bases and J by 5 bases, with 15 bases between. The CDR3 DNA reads as TGTGCCAGCAGCTTACGCCCGGATAGCCGGGAGACCCAGTACTTC. It translates to CASSLRPDSRETQYF.

In DNA form, the CDR3 reads TGTGCCAGCAGCTTAGCTCTGGGGTCTCCCTACGAGCAGTACTTC. Protein sequence: CASSLALGSPYEQYF. This chain uses TRBV7-6 with TRBJ2-7; D gene unclear. CDR1 and CDR2 from the germline V gene are SGHVS and FNYEAQ. There are 15 residues in the CDR3. V was clipped by 0 bases and J by 2 bases, with 11 bases between them.

This clone appeared a single time. The DNA for the CDR3 is TGTGCCATCGGGACAGGGTCCTACAATGAGCAGTTCTTC. Its translation is CAIGTGSYNEQFF. The genes are TRBV10-3 and TRBJ2-1, with 9 bases matching TRBD1. Trimming removed 8 bases from V and 1 base from J; junction bases left unmatched: 0. Germline V lookup: CDR1 ENHRY, CDR2 SYGVKD. The CDR3 spans 13 residues.

The CDR3, as DNA: TGCGCCAGCAGCCAAGATAGAGGTGGTCAGCCCCAGCATTTT. Translated, it gives CASSQDRGGQPQHF. The chain is built from TRBV4-1 and TRBJ1-5; D gene ambiguous. CDR3 size: 14 residues. V lost 0 bases and J 6 bases, leaving 9 bases between the germline ends. Germline V gives CDR1 MGHRA, CDR2 YSYEKL.

This clone was counted a single time. This chain links TRBV27 with TRBJ1-2, with no clear D. CDR3 size: 13 residues. The ends were cut back, 4 bases at V and 4 bases at J, with 10 bases in the middle. CDR1 is MNHEY, CDR2 SMNVEV, per germline (reference sequence). In nucleotides, the CDR3 is TGTGCCAGCAGTTCGGCCAGGCTCTATGGCTACACCTTC. Translated, it gives CASSSARLYGYTF.

This sequence joins TRBV2 and TRBJ2-3; D is tentatively TRBD1 or TRBD2 (5 bases each). Between the trimmed V and J ends, which lost 3 bases and 2 bases, there was a span of 12 bases. Germline V gives CDR1 SNHLY, CDR2 FYNNEI. The CDR3 covers 15 residues. Here the CDR3 DNA reads TGTGCCAGCAGTGAGATTGGGGGAGTCACAGATACGCAGTATTTT. Its protein is CASSEIGGVTDTQYF.

The gene calls are TRBV2 and TRBJ1-3; D unresolved. Trimming removed 4 bases from V and 2 bases from J, with 9 bases in between. This CDR3 is 14 amino acids long. The germline CDR1 and CDR2 sequences are SNHLY and FYNNEI. The CDR3 protein is CASSVGGTGNTIYF. The CDR3 DNA sequence: TGTGCCAGCAGTGTGGGAGGAACTGGAAACACCATATATTTT.

The V call is TRBV18, the J call TRBJ2-1; 8 bases line up with TRBD1. Germline V lookup: CDR1 KGHSH, CDR2 LQKENI. The CDR3 contains 16 residues. J gave up 7 bases and V 0 bases, and 8 bases lay outside the gene matches. CDR3 region: CASSPPSQGAMNEQFF. CDR3 sequence (DNA): TGTGCCAGCTCACCACCCTCCCAGGGGGCTATGAATGAGCAGTTCTTC.

The rearrangement joins TRBV19 to TRBJ1-2; unclear D gene. Germline lookup yields CDR1 LNHDA and CDR2 SQIVND (reference sequence). This CDR3 is 14 amino acids long. The V end was cut by 6 bases, the J end by 2 bases, with 13 bases between. The CDR3 DNA is TGTGCCAGTAGCCGCGGGGATCCAAACTATGGCTACACCTTC. Translating it yields CASSRGDPNYGYTF. The variable domain in full, with the rest retrieved from reference TRBV19 and TRBJ1-2, is DGGITQSPKYLFRKEGQNVTLSCEQNLNHDAMYWYRQDPGQGLRLIYYSQIVNDFQKGDIAEGYSVSREKKESFPLTVTSAQKNPTAFYLCASSRGDPNYGYTFGSGTRLTVV.

This rearrangement joins TRBV7-2 to TRBJ1-1, with 7 bases lining up with TRBD1. The V gene's germline CDR1 is SGHTA and CDR2 FQGNSA. The CDR3 runs to 13 residues. J was trimmed by 4 bases and V by 5 bases; bases with no gene match: 4. The CDR3 is CASSRGQSTEAFF. In DNA, the CDR3 is TGTGCCAGCAGCAGGGGACAGAGCACTGAAGCTTTCTTT.

The gene calls are TRBV4-1 and TRBJ2-1; 7 bases map to TRBD2. The CDR3 extends over 16 amino acids. The germline V gene has CDR1 MGHRA and CDR2 YSYEKL. The V segment lost 2 bases and the J segment 0 bases; nucleotides outside the gene matches: 4. The CDR3 is CASSQPGLRSYNEQFF. In DNA form, the CDR3 reads TGCGCCAGCAGCCAACCGGGACTACGCTCCTACAATGAGCAGTTCTTC.

The rearrangement uses TRBV7-3 and TRBJ2-3; D may be TRBD1 (6 bases). The V and J ends lost 2 bases and 5 bases respectively, with 11 bases between them. CDR1 SGHTA and CDR2 FQGTGA come from the germline V gene. CDR3 size: 14 residues. The chain's CDR3 is CASSLQGSGDTQYF. The DNA of the CDR3 is TGTGCCAGCAGCTTACAGGGGTCCGGAGATACGCAGTATTTT.

The chain links TRBV7-6 to TRBJ1-3; TRBD1 is a possible D gene (6 bases). The CDR3 loop spans 16 amino acids. The V end lost 4 bases, the J end lost 0 bases, and 13 bases lay between the germline ends. CDR1 is SGHVS and CDR2 is FNYEAQ in the germline V gene. This chain's CDR3 is CASSYQTGHSGNTIYF. CDR3 in DNA: TGTGCCAGCAGCTATCAGACAGGCCACTCTGGAAACACCATATATTTT.

This chain links TRBV19 with TRBJ1-2; D not certain. CDR1 LNHDA and CDR2 SQIVND come from the germline V gene (reference sequence). CDR3 length: 14 amino acids. V lost 3 bases and J 8 bases, leaving 16 bases between the germline ends. The CDR3 loop is CASSILGLITGYTF. The CDR3 nucleotides are TGTGCCAGTAGTATCCTCGGACTTATCACGGGCTACACCTTC.

In the case of this clone: The sample has other DNA sequences that encode this CDR3 too. V usage is TRBV5-4 and J usage is TRBJ2-1, with 13 bases aligning to TRBD2. The CDR3 is 15 amino acids. The germline gives CDR1 SGHNT, CDR2 YYREEE (reference sequence). The V and J ends lost 2 bases and 6 bases, in that order; junction bases with no gene match: 2. The CDR3 DNA reads TGTGCCAGCAGCTTAGGACTAGCGGGAGCCAATGAGCAGTTCTTC. This encodes CASSLGLAGANEQFF.

The CDR3 loop is CASSPRETSGSRFGEQYF. The CDR3 DNA reads as TGTGCCAGCTCACCGAGAGAGACTAGCGGGAGTCGGTTCGGGGAGCAGTACTTC. The chain couples TRBV18 to TRBJ2-7, with TRBD2 matching 12 bases. This CDR3 has 18 residues. V lost 3 bases, J lost 7 bases, and 16 bases stayed unmatched. Germline-derived CDR1 and CDR2 are KGHSH and LQKENI. The whole variable domain, filled in from reference TRBV18 and TRBJ2-7, reads NAGVMQNPRHLVRRRGQEARLRCSPMKGHSHVYWYRQLPEEGLKFMVYLQKENIIDESGMPKERFSAEFPKEGPSILRIQQVVRGDSAAYFCASSPRETSGSRFGEQYFGPGTRLTVT.

J is TRBJ2-7 and V is TRBV10-3; 7 nucleotides agree with TRBD2. V was pared by 8 bases and J by 2 bases, with 6 bases of the junction left unmatched. Germline lookup yields CDR1 ENHRY and CDR2 SYGVKD. The CDR3 loop spans 13 amino acids. The CDR3 here is CAIARGRAYEQYF. The CDR3, as DNA: TGTGCCATCGCGCGAGGGAGGGCCTACGAGCAGTACTTC.

J is TRBJ2-2 and V is TRBV27; no definite D call. This CDR3 is built from 16 residues. Trimming stripped 5 bases from V and 5 bases from J, with 18 bases between. Per germline, CDR1 MNHEY and CDR2 SMNVEV (reference sequence). The CDR3 sequence: CASSRNRLFRTGELFF. The CDR3 region has the DNA TGTGCCAGCAGTCGAAACCGGCTTTTTAGGACCGGGGAGCTGTTTTTT.

The chain's CDR3 is CASSLPPYNEQFF. DNA for the CDR3: TGTGCCAGCAGTTTACCCCCCTACAATGAGCAGTTCTTC. The chain has TRBV6-5 and TRBJ2-1, with D hard to call. The CDR3 has 13 amino acids. Germline lookup yields CDR1 MNHEY and CDR2 SVGAGI. The V and J ends lost 4 bases and 2 bases respectively, with 6 bases between them.